The next 10 T cell receptor beta chains were all read from a single sample in a study of blood T cell repertoires in COVID-19. The method was immunoSEQ multiplex PCR; TCRdb's version includes in-frame clones alone and lacks a portion of them. The sample lists fewer than 350,000 clones, roughly 93% occurring once. Sequencing was carried out using PBMCs or T cells enriched from blood (not recorded which). These receptors were taken from a woman aged 40 to 55 with acute COVID-19.

The gene calls are TRBV5-1 and TRBJ1-1, with 7 bases matching TRBD1. With 0 bases clipped from V and 2 bases from J, the junction kept 10 bases outside the gene matches. CDR3 length: 17 amino acids. Germline CDR1 is SGHRS and CDR2 is YFSETQ. The CDR3 region has the DNA TGCGCCAGCAGCTTGGTCCCTCAGACAGGGCAAAACACTGAAGCTTTCTTT. This sequence encodes CASSLVPQTGQNTEAFF.

The chain employs TRBV25-1 and TRBJ2-7; 9 bases line up with TRBD1. Germline V gene data show CDR1 as MGHDK and CDR2 as SYGVNS. This CDR3 contains 15 residues. The ends lost 6 bases at V and 1 base at J; junction bases unmatched: 7. The CDR3 is CASSGGTGLSYEQYF. Written as DNA, the CDR3 is TGTGCCAGCAGCGGGGGGACAGGGCTTTCCTACGAGCAGTACTTC.

The CDR3 region is CASSSQGPVMNTEAFF. The CDR3 bases are TGTGCCAGCAGCTCACAGGGGCCTGTTATGAACACTGAAGCTTTCTTT. The chain couples TRBV11-1 to TRBJ1-1; 7 bases agree with TRBD1. The trim removed 4 bases at V and 0 bases at J, leaving 8 bases unmatched. The CDR3 extends over 16 amino acids. Germline assignment: CDR1 SGHAT and CDR2 FQDESV (reference sequence).

Regarding this clone: This CDR3 is also generated by other DNA sequences in the sample. This rearrangement joins TRBV12-5 to TRBJ1-1; 8 positions agree with TRBD1. Per the germline V gene, CDR1 is LGHNT and CDR2 is FRNRAP. This CDR3 region has 13 residues. The ends lost 6 bases at V and 4 bases at J; junction bases unmatched: 4. The CDR3 sequence is CASGLTGGTEAFF. The DNA of the CDR3 is TGTGCTAGTGGCCTTACAGGGGGCACTGAAGCTTTCTTT. The full variable domain, completed using reference TRBV12-5 and TRBJ1-1, is DARVTQTPRHKVTEMGQEVTMRCQPILGHNTVFWYRQTMMQGLELLAYFRNRAPLDDSGMPKDRFSAEMPDATLATLKIQPSEPRDSAVYFCASGLTGGTEAFFGQGTRLTVV.

The count of this clone is one. This sequence joins TRBV18 and TRBJ2-2; D gene ambiguous. This CDR3 has 12 residues. The V end lost 1 base, the J end lost 6 bases, and 3 bases lay between the germline ends. Germline V lookup: CDR1 KGHSH, CDR2 LQKENI. The CDR3 spells CASSPLAGELFF. The CDR3 DNA reads as TGTGCCAGCTCACCACTCGCCGGGGAGCTGTTTTTT.

This clone was seen just once. The chain uses TRBV4-3 and TRBJ2-7; TRBD1 matches 7 bases. The ends lost 0 bases at V and 4 bases at J; junction bases unmatched: 6. Germline CDR1 is LGHNA and CDR2 is YSLEER. CDR3 size: 15 residues. DNA for the CDR3: TGCGCCAGCAGCCAAGACTGGGACAGAGCTTACGAGCAGTACTTC. Encoded protein: CASSQDWDRAYEQYF.

This chain links TRBV5-8 with TRBJ2-5; 12 nucleotides align to TRBD2. The CDR3 has 15 residues. Trimming took 3 bases from V and 4 from J; bases not matched to a gene: 4. CDR1 SGHTS and CDR2 YDEGEE come from the germline V gene. The CDR3 nucleotides read TGTGCCAGCAGCTCTGCTAGCGGGAGGGCAGAGACCCAGTACTTC. The encoded protein is CASSSASGRAETQYF.

The chain employs TRBV5-1 and TRBJ2-5; D gene unclear. The CDR3 consists of 12 residues. From germline, CDR1 is SGHRS and CDR2 YFSETQ. The V end was cut by 3 bases, the J end by 5 bases, with 8 bases between. The CDR3 DNA is TGCGCCAGCAGCTCCAGTCGTGAGACCCAGTACTTC. Protein sequence: CASSSSRETQYF.

V and J are TRBV24-1 and TRBJ1-2; possibly TRBD1 for D (6 bases). The CDR3 extends over 12 amino acids. Trimming removed 6 bases from V and 8 bases from J, with 12 bases in between. Germline values: CDR1 KGHDR, CDR2 SFDVKD. The CDR3 reads CATSKTGYGYTF. CDR3 coding DNA: TGTGCCACCAGTAAAACAGGGTACGGCTACACCTTC.

The V and J genes are TRBV7-8 and TRBJ2-2; 8 positions match TRBD1. With V trimmed by 5 bases and J by 3 bases, 8 bases remained unmatched. Germline-derived CDR1 and CDR2 are SGHVS and FQNEAQ. The CDR3 covers 16 residues. CDR3: CASSPGQGVDTGELFF. The CDR3 DNA follows: TGTGCCAGCAGCCCTGGACAGGGTGTGGACACCGGGGAGCTGTTTTTT.